This TCR beta chain was recorded in a study of beta chain features in type 1 diabetes. Study-level background: Cell yields, gender and age were comparable in patients and healthy donors.

Every isolated RNA sample was fully reverse transcribed, so sequencing captured expressed TCRB transcripts. Sequencing used immunoSEQ multiplex PCR; TCRdb keeps in-frame clones, though not all of them. This table has almost 350,000 clones, 8% appearing once. V shed 3 bases and J shed 5 bases, with 10 bases lying between them. The V gene's germline CDR1 is MDHEN and CDR2 SYDVKM. The CDR3 extends over 13 amino acids. This clone showed up many times. Sorted CD4+ subsets: naive, central memory, regulatory, stem cell-like memory (CD45RO/CCR7/CD25/CD127/CD95/CD27 panel). Sample: central memory CD4+ T cells from blood. The TCR comes from a woman aged 18-29 years in good health. The chain joins TRBV28 to TRBJ2-5; D is possibly TRBD1 (5 bases). CDR3: CASSLTVRETQYF. The CDR3 bases are TGTGCCAGCAGTTTGACAGTCAGGGAGACCCAGTACTTC. Drawing the rest from reference TRBV28 and TRBJ2-5, the complete variable domain is DVKVTQSSRYLVKRTGEKVFLECVQDMDHENMFWYRQDPGLGLRLIYFSYDVKMKEKGDIPEGYSVSREKKERFSLILESASTNQTSMYLCASSLTVRETQYFGPGTRLLVL.